The T cell receptor beta chain described here comes from a study of neoadjuvant anti-PD-1 for oral cavity cancer. Study-wide context: Around day 43, patients without progression received a fourth nivolumab dose before surgery. Study-level findings and limits: Only a few patients per response group were TCR-analyzed; validation needed.

The method was immunoSEQ multiplex PCR; TCRdb's version includes in-frame clones alone and lacks a portion of them. Of 60,000 to 75,000 clones listed, around 83% are singletons. Stage II-IVA oral cavity squamous cell carcinoma was new and untreated by systemic or radiation therapy. Analysis of PBMCs was direct, with no culture step. CDR3 length: 14 residues. V lost 7 bases and J 6 bases, leaving 18 bases between the germline ends. Germline V gene data show CDR1 as MNHEY and CDR2 as SVGAGI. About this clone itself: The antigen remains undetermined.

Source: PBMCs, taken before nivolumab (anti-PD-1) treatment. The source of this sequence is a person between 35 and 79 years old with oral cavity squamous cell carcinoma. V and J are TRBV6-5 and TRBJ1-2, with a weak D call TRBD1 (6 bases). CDR3 in DNA: TGTGCCAGCACCCAGTTGGGGGCCCCCAATGGCTACACCTTC. Amino acids: CASTQLGAPNGYTF.